This TCR beta chain was recovered during a study of T cell responses to AZD1222 COVID-19 vaccine (dated by TCRdb to the early 2020s). About the full investigation: A total of just over 230 trial participants underwent TCR sequencing, of whom around 210 had received two doses of AZD1222 and about 26 had received two doses of the MenACWY control vaccine. Trial participants were enrolled by age into 18-55, 56-69 and 70-plus year subgroups, with about 150, 27 and 61 TCR-sequenced participants respectively.

V is reduced by 6 bases and J by 0 bases, leaving a spacing of 12 bases between them. According to the germline V gene (reference sequence), CDR1 reads MNHNY and CDR2 reads SVGAGI. The CDR3 holds 15 amino acids from the cysteine to the phenylalanine. The CDR3 DNA has 45 bases and is translated from base 1. Interpreted using the paper, the time point label stands for: about 28 days (+/-7) after the second vaccine dose. AZD1222 recipients with second doses at about 4 weeks or about 12 weeks were pooled, because spike-specific TCR depth and breadth did not differ between schedules. Vaccinee samples were obtained from the UK trials COV001 and COV002, which included a single-blind randomized controlled phase 2/3 trial of AZD1222 (ChAdOx1 nCoV-19) in healthy adults. Trial participant PBMC samples were collected at day 0 and day 28 after the second dose for TCRbeta chain sequencing. The CDR3 regions of human TCRbeta chains were analyzed by immunosequencing. For the original study's pipeline: TCRs in the repertoires were compared against a reference library of SARS-CoV-2-specific TCRs that had been generated with the MIRA antigen-specificity platform. Breadth was defined as the fraction of unique TCRs that were SARS-CoV-2-associated, and depth was defined as the fraction of total T cells that were SARS-CoV-2-associated. Using the MIRA data, each spike-specific TCR was mapped to the spike region that the TCR reacts to and placed in a CD4 or CD8 class. Log10-transformed breadth and depth values were compared by one-way ANOVA with Sidak's multiple comparisons tests. Here the immuneACCESS table is served through TCRdb, limited to in-frame sequences with V and J called. Missing clones are a known gap in these copies; in checked studies unresolved V genes cover under half, and the rest lacks a known reason. V and J calls plus clone size are reproduced from that table; the DNA served to infer D and trimming. The sample table shows over 85,000 clones, and 85% to 90% are seen once. 15% of the sample belongs to the ten largest clones.

The paper's findings and limits, for the study overall: The whole spike protein was spanned by vaccine-associated CD4 TCRs, and dominant responses were seen in regions 160-218 and 743-854. The 56-69-year group was small, and its depth increase did not reach significance, likely because of low power. Spike-specific TCR breadth and depth rose significantly after two AZD1222 doses compared with day 0 and with MenACWY recipients. Because no day 14 peak-response samples were available, the repertoires could be characterized only after the peak T cell response. Conclusions about previously exposed vaccinees are limited because only six or seven AZD1222 recipients were SARS-CoV-2 seropositive at baseline. Most participants were white British and females outnumbered males, and the authors suggested that clonal diversity may have been underestimated. Reportedly, close to half of the unique spike-specific TCRs recognized epitopes lying outside the regions that are mutated in the B.1.351 and B.1.1.7 variants.

To note about this clone: What this receptor recognizes is not known. Within one base of it there is no much larger clone, and no base qualities were kept.

This clonotype originated in an adult who received the AZD1222 COVID-19 vaccine. Sequenced here: peripheral blood, sampled 28 days after the second AZD1222 dose. The rearranged segments are TRBV6-6 and TRBJ2-4; 5 matching bases give a weak D call of TRBD1. The sequenced DNA is TGTGCCAGCAGACTGACAGAGCTAGCCAAAAACATTCAGTACTTC. This translates into CASRLTELAKNIQYF.